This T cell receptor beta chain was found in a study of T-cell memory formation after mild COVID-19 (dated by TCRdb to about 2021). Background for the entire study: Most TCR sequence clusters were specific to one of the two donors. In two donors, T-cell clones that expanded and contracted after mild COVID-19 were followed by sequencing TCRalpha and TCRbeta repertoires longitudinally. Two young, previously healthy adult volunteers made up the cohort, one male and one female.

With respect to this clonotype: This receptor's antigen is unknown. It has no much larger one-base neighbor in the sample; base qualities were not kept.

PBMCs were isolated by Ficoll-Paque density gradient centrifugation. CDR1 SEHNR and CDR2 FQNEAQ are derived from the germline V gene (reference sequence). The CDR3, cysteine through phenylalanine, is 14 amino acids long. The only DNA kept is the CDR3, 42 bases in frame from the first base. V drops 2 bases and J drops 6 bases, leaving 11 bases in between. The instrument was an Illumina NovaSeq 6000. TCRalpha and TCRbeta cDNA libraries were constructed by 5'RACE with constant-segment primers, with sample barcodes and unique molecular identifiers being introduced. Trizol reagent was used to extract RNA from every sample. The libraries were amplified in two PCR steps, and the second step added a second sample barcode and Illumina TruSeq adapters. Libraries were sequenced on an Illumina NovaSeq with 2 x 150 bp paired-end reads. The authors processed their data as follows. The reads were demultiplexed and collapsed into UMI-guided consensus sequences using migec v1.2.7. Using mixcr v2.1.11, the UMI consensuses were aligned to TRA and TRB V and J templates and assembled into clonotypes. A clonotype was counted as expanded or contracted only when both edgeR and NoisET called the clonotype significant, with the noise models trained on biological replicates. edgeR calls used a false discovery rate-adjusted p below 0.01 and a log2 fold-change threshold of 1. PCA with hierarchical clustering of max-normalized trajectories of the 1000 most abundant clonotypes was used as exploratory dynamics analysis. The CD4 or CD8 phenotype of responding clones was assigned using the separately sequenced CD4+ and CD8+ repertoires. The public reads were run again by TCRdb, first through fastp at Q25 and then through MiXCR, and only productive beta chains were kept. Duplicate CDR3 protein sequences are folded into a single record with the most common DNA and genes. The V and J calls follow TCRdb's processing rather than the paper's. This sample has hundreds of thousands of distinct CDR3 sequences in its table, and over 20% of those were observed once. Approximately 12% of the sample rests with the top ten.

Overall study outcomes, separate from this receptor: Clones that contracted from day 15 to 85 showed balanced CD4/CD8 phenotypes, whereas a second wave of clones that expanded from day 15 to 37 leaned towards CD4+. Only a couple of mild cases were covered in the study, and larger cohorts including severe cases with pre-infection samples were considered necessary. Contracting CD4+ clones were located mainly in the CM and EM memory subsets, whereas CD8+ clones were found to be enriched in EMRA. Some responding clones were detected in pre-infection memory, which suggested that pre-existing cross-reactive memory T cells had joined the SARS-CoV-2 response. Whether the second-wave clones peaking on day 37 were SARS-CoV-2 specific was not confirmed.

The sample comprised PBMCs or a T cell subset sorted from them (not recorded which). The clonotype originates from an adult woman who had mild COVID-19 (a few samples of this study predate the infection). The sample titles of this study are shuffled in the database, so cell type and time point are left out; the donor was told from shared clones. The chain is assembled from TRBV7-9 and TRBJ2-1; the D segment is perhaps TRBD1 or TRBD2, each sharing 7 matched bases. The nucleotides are TGTGCCAGCAGCTTACGGGGGGACAGCAATGAGCAGTTCTTC. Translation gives CASSLRGDSNEQFF. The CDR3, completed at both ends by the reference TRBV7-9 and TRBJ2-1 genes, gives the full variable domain DTGVSQNPRHKITKRGQNVTFRCDPISEHNRLYWYRQTLGQGPEFLTYFQNEAQLEKSRLLSDRFSAERPKGSFSTLEIQRTEQGDSAMYLCASSLRGDSNEQFFGPGTRLTVL.